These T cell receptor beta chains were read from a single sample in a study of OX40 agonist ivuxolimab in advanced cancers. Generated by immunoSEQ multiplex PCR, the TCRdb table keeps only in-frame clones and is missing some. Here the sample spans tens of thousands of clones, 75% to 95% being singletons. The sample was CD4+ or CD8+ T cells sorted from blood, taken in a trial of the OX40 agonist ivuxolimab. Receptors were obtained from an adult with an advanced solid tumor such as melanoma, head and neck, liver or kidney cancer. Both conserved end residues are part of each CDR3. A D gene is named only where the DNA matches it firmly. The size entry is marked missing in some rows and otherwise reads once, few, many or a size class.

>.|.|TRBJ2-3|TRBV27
CASSSGVLRTDTQYF
TGTGCCAGCAGCTCGGGGGTCCTTCGCACAGATACGCAGTATTTT
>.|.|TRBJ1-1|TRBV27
CASSDKRWDTEAFF
TGTGCCAGCAGTGACAAGAGGTGGGACACTGAAGCTTTCTTT
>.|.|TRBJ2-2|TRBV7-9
CASSRTENTGELFF
TGTGCCAGCAGCAGGACAGAAAACACCGGGGAGCTGTTTTTT
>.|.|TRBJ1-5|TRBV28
CASSSPVGVGNQPQHF
TGTGCCAGCAGTTCCCCTGTCGGGGTTGGGAATCAGCCCCAGCATTTT
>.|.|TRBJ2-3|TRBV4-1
CASSRRDTQRTDTQYF
TGCGCCAGCAGCCGACGGGACACTCAACGCACAGATACGCAGTATTTT
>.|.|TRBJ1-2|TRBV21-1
CASSKPREGDLNGYTF
TGTGCCAGCAGCAAACCCAGGGAAGGGGATCTGAATGGCTACACCTTC
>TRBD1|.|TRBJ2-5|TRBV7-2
CASSLDRGGSETQYF
TGTGCCAGCAGCCTAGACAGGGGTGGATCAGAGACCCAGTACTTC
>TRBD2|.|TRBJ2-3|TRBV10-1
CASSESRTSDYTDTQYF
TGCGCCAGCAGTGAGTCAAGGACTAGCGACTACACAGATACGCAGTATTTT
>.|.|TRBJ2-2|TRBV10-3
CAISEGGTGNTGELFF
TGTGCCATCAGTGAGGGAGGGACGGGGAACACCGGGGAGCTGTTTTTT
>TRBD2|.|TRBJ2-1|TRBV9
CASSPQGGSVEQFF
TGTGCCAGCAGCCCGCAGGGCGGGAGCGTTGAGCAGTTCTTC
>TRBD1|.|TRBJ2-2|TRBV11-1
CASSSMPDRGTGELFF
TGTGCCAGCAGCTCAATGCCGGACAGGGGAACCGGGGAGCTGTTTTTT
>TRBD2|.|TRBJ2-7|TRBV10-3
CAISSGLGRGGEQYF
TGTGCCATCAGCTCGGGACTAGGGCGCGGGGGGGAGCAGTACTTC
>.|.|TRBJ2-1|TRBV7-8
CASSRVRSSYNEQFF
TGTGCCAGCAGCCGGGTCCGAAGCTCCTACAATGAGCAGTTCTTC
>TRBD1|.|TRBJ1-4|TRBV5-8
CASSPKGQGAHEKLFF
TGTGCCAGCAGCCCGAAGGGTCAGGGGGCGCATGAAAAACTGTTTTTT
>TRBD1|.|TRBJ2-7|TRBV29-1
CSVNRGPSPYEQYF
TGCAGCGTGAACAGGGGCCCCAGCCCCTACGAGCAGTACTTC
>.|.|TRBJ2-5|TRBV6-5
CASRSGRGGETQYF
TGTGCCAGCCGATCGGGACGTGGGGGGGAGACCCAGTACTTC
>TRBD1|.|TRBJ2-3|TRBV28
CASSPTGQGGEYTQYF
TGTGCCAGCAGTCCCACCGGACAGGGTGGGGAGTATACGCAGTATTTT
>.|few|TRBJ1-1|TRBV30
CAWSLGGEAFF
TGTGCCTGGAGTCTCGGAGGTGAAGCTTTCTTT
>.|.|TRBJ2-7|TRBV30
CAWSVTGYEQYF
TGTGCCTGGAGTGTTACCGGGTACGAGCAGTACTTC
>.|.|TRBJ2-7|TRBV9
CASSVGQGVNEQYF
TGTGCCAGCAGCGTAGGGCAAGGAGTGAACGAGCAGTACTTC
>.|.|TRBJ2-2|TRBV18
CASSLREPGELFF
TGTGCCAGCTCTCTTCGCGAGCCCGGGGAGCTGTTTTTT
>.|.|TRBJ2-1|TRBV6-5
CASRDGLEQFF
TGTGCCAGCAGGGACGGATTGGAGCAGTTCTTC
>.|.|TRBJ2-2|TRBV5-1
CASKAGNTGELFF
TGCGCCAGCAAGGCAGGGAACACCGGGGAGCTGTTTTTT
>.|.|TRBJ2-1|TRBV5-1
CASSLATGFSYNEQFF
TGCGCCAGCAGCTTGGCCACGGGGTTCTCCTACAATGAGCAGTTCTTC
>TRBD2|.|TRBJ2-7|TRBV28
CASSLETSGRLQYF
TGTGCCAGCAGTTTAGAGACTAGCGGGCGCCTGCAGTACTTC
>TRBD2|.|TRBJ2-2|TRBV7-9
CASSYSGSWSTGELFF
TGTGCCAGCAGTTATAGCGGGAGTTGGAGCACCGGGGAGCTGTTTTTT
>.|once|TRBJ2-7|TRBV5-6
CASSLRPERGVSEQYF
TGTGCCAGCAGCTTGCGACCGGAACGTGGGGTTAGCGAGCAGTACTTC
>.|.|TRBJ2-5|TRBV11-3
CASSREDQETQYF
TGTGCCAGCAGCCGCGAGGATCAAGAGACCCAGTACTTC
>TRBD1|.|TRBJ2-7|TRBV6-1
CASRKQGTLPEQYF
TGTGCCAGCAGGAAACAGGGGACACTCCCCGAGCAGTACTTC
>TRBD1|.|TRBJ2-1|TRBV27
CASSLDRTGGSYNEQFF
TGTGCCAGCAGTCTCGATCGGACAGGGGGATCCTACAATGAGCAGTTCTTC
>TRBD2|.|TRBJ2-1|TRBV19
CASSIDGASGSRRQFF
TGTGCCAGTAGTATAGATGGGGCTAGCGGGAGCCGAAGGCAGTTCTTC
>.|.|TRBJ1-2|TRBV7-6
CASSPGPQSYGYTF
TGTGCCAGCAGCCCAGGGCCCCAAAGCTATGGCTACACCTTC
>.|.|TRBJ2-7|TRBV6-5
CASSYAGSSYEQYF
TGTGCCAGCAGTTACGCGGGGTCCTCCTACGAGCAGTACTTC
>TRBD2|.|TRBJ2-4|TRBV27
CASSTSGRKDIQYF
TGTGCCAGCAGTACCAGCGGGAGGAAGGACATTCAGTACTTC
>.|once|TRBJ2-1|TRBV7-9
CASSFLADTYNEQFF
TGTGCCAGCAGCTTTTTAGCTGATACCTACAATGAGCAGTTCTTC
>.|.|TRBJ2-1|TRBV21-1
CASSIQPGQGANEQFF
TGTGCCAGCAGCATCCAACCGGGACAGGGGGCCAATGAGCAGTTCTTC
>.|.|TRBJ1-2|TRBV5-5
CASSYPGGEGYTF
TGTGCCAGCAGCTATCCAGGCGGTGAGGGCTACACCTTC
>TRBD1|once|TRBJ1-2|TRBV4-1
CASSQALPGGYGYTF
TGCGCCAGCAGCCAAGCCCTGCCAGGGGGCTATGGCTACACCTTC
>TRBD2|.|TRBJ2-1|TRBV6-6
CASSLGLHEQFF
TGTGCCAGCAGTTTGGGACTACATGAGCAGTTCTTC
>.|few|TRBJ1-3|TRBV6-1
CASSWDLGGNTIYF
TGTGCCAGCAGTTGGGATCTGGGTGGAAACACCATATATTTT
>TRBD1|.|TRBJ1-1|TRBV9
CASSPGPGQYTEAFF
TGTGCCAGCAGCCCGGGACCGGGACAGTACACTGAAGCTTTCTTT
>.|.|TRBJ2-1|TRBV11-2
CASSPSLDYNEQFF
TGTGCCAGCAGCCCTAGCTTAGACTACAATGAGCAGTTCTTC
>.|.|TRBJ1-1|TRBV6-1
CASSEGYEAFF
TGTGCCAGCTCAGAAGGGTATGAAGCTTTCTTT
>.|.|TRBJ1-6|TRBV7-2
CASSLVGGERNSPLHF
TGTGCCAGCAGCTTAGTGGGAGGGGAGCGGAATTCACCCCTCCACTTT
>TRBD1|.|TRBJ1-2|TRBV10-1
CASNKDRVSYTF
TGCGCCAGCAACAAGGACAGGGTTAGCTACACCTTC
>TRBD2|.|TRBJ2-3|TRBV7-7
CASSPGLAATDTQYF
TGTGCCAGCAGCCCTGGACTAGCTGCCACAGATACGCAGTATTTT
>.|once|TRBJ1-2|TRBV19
CASSMAETSNYGYTF
TGTGCCAGTAGTATGGCTGAGACATCCAACTATGGCTACACCTTC
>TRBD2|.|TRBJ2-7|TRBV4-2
CASSQVLADSYEQYF
TGTGCCAGCAGCCAAGTACTAGCGGACTCCTACGAGCAGTACTTC
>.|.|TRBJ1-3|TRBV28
CASSSGSVGNTIYF
TGTGCCAGCAGTTCTGGGTCTGTTGGAAACACCATATATTTT
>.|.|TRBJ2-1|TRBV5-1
CASSSDPYLYNEQFF
TGCGCCAGCAGCTCGGACCCCTACCTCTACAATGAGCAGTTCTTC
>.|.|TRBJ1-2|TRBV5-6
CASSFGRNYGYTF
TGTGCCAGCAGCTTTGGTCGGAACTATGGCTACACCTTC
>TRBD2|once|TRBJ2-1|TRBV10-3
CAISESYLTSGLRDEQFF
TGTGCCATCAGTGAGTCTTATTTGACTAGCGGATTAAGGGATGAGCAGTTCTTC
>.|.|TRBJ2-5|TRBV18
CASSPRSNEETQYF
TGTGCCAGCTCACCACGGAGTAATGAAGAGACCCAGTACTTC
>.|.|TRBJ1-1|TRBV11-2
CASTPILAAEAFF
TGTGCCAGCACCCCTATATTGGCCGCTGAAGCTTTCTTT